This T cell receptor (beta chain) was observed in a study of blood T cell repertoires in COVID-19. Per the authors' pipeline: It was from reference gene primer amplification that nucleated cell counts were estimated. Assay used: immunoSEQ multiplex PCR; TCRdb lists only in-frame clones, some missing. V and J calls plus clone size are reproduced from that table; the DNA served to infer D and trimming. The table lists some 61,000 clones, about 88% of them singletons. This CDR3 spans 14 amino acids. Germline V gives CDR1 LNHDA, CDR2 SQIVND (reference sequence). Losses at the gene ends were 4 bases for V and 5 bases for J; bases not matched to a gene: 6. This clone showed up just a few times.

This sequence originates from a man between 60 and 75 years old with acute or convalescent COVID-19. Sequencing input: peripheral blood. The V and J genes are TRBV19 and TRBJ1-2; TRBD1 matches at 8 bases. CDR3 DNA: TGTGCCAGTAGTACGGGACAGGATCGGTATGGCTACACCTTC. It codes for CASSTGQDRYGYTF.